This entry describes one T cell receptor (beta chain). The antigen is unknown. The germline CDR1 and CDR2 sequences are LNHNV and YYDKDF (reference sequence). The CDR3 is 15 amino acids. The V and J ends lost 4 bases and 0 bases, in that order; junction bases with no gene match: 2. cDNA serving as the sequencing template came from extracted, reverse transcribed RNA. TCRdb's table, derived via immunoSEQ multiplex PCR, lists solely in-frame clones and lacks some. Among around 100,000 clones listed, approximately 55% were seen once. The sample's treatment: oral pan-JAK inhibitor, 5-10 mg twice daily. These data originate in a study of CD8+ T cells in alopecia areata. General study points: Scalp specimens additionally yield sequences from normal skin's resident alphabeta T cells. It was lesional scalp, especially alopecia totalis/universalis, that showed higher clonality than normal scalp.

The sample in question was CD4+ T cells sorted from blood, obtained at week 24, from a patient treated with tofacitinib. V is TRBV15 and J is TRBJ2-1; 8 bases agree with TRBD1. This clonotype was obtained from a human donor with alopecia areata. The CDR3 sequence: CATSKDRASYNEQFF. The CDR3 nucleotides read TGTGCCACCAGCAAGGACAGGGCCTCCTACAATGAGCAGTTCTTC. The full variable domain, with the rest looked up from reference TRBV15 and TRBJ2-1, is DAMVIQNPRYQVTQFGKPVTLSCSQTLNHNVMYWYQQKSSQAPKLLFHYYDKDFNNEADTPDNFQSRRPNTSFCFLDIRSPGLGDTAMYLCATSKDRASYNEQFFGPGTRLTVL.